The rows below give T cell receptor beta chains drawn from one sample of a study of cytotoxic CD8 clonotypes in ibrutinib-treated CLL. Produced via immunoSEQ multiplex PCR; TCRdb's table is partial and in-frame only. The sample has around 310,000 clones; more than 65% are singletons. The specimen was PBMCs, collected before ibrutinib treatment. The receptors were gathered from a human donor with chronic lymphocytic leukemia. Each CDR3 is given with its conserved first and last residue. The D gene is left open where the match is weak. Size is stated for part of the rows, as once, few or many counts, or as a class when the clone is expanded.

NA	NA	14	TRBV6-5	TRBJ2-5	TGTGCCAGCAGACCACAGGTCGGTCGGGAGACCCAGTACTTC	CASRPQVGRETQYF
NA	TRBD1	16	TRBV7-9	TRBJ1-2	TGTGCCAGCAGCTTAGCCGGGACAGGGGGCGCCTCCGGCTACACCTTC	CASSLAGTGGASGYTF
NA	NA	14	TRBV7-2	TRBJ2-7	TGTGCCAGCAGCTTAAACCGGGACGCCCACGAGCAGTACTTC	CASSLNRDAHEQYF
few	NA	12	TRBV9	TRBJ2-7	TGTGCCAGCAGCGTAGACCCCTACGAGCAGTACTTC	CASSVDPYEQYF
NA	NA	15	TRBV18	TRBJ1-2	TGTGCCAGCTCACCACCGGCGAGGGGTTACTATGGCTACACCTTC	CASSPPARGYYGYTF
NA	TRBD1	15	TRBV9	TRBJ2-1	TGTGCCAGCAGGCGGGGACAGGGGGAAAGCCATGAGCAGTTCTTC	CASRRGQGESHEQFF
NA	NA	14	TRBV5-6	TRBJ1-1	TGTGCCAGCAGCTTGGCCTTCGCAGCCCCCCAAGCTTTCTTT	CASSLAFAAPQAFF
NA	TRBD2	18	TRBV2	TRBJ2-7	TGTGCCAGCAAACCCCTAGCGGTCACCGGCGGTAAAGACTACGAGCAGTACTTC	CASKPLAVTGGKDYEQYF
NA	NA	15	TRBV7-8	TRBJ1-2	TGTGCCAGCAGCTTAGTAGGTACCCAAGGCTATGGCTACACCTTC	CASSLVGTQGYGYTF
NA	NA	15	TRBV9	TRBJ2-7	TGTGCCAGCACCCCAGACTTTTCACTAAACTACGAGCAGTACTTC	CASTPDFSLNYEQYF
once	NA	15	TRBV4-3	TRBJ2-7	TGCGCCAGCAGCCAAGGGTTAGCGGAGCCGTACGAGCAGTACTTC	CASSQGLAEPYEQYF
once	NA	14	TRBV2	TRBJ2-5	TGTGCCAGCTCTCCCCGGGATATTTGGGAGACCCAGTACTTC	CASSPRDIWETQYF
NA	TRBD2	16	TRBV11-2	TRBJ2-7	TGTGCCAGCAGCTTATCCGGCGGGAGTTGGTCCTACGAGCAGTACTTC	CASSLSGGSWSYEQYF
NA	NA	15	TRBV6-5	TRBJ2-7	TGTGCCAGCAGTTACGGCGGGACTGGGATTGGCGAGCAGTACTTC	CASSYGGTGIGEQYF
NA	NA	12	TRBV7-9	TRBJ2-3	TGTGCCAGCAGCTCCCGCTTCGATACGCAGTATTTT	CASSSRFDTQYF
NA	TRBD1	12	TRBV19	TRBJ1-2	TGTGCCAGTACTACAGGGGTCTGGGGCTACACCTTC	CASTTGVWGYTF
NA	NA	14	TRBV5-1	TRBJ1-4	TGCGCCAGCAGCTTGAAACGAGACGGTGAAAAACTGTTTTTT	CASSLKRDGEKLFF
NA	NA	15	TRBV9	TRBJ2-1	TGTGCCAGCAGCGTAGGGCTAGTCGAATCGAATGAGCAGTTCTTC	CASSVGLVESNEQFF
NA	NA	11	TRBV12-5	TRBJ1-5	TGTGCTAGTGGTTTTAGTCAGCCCCAGCATTTT	CASGFSQPQHF
NA	NA	13	TRBV7-2	TRBJ2-5	TGTGCCAGCAGCTTAGGAATTCAAGAGACCCAGTACTTC	CASSLGIQETQYF
NA	TRBD2	17	TRBV11-2	TRBJ2-7	TGTGCCAGCAGCTTACAGGGGACTAGCGGGAGCTTCTACGAGCAGTACTTC	CASSLQGTSGSFYEQYF
once	NA	14	TRBV6-4	TRBJ1-2	TGTGCCAGCAGTTCAAGTCGAGGGTACGGCGGCTACACCTTC	CASSSSRGYGGYTF
NA	NA	11	TRBV6-1	TRBJ2-2	TGTGCCAGCAAGGGGAGGGGGGAGCTGTTTTTT	CASKGRGELFF
NA	TRBD1	17	TRBV10-3	TRBJ1-2	TGTGCCATCCGCGGAAAAGACTCAGGGGGATTAACCTATGGCTACACCTTC	CAIRGKDSGGLTYGYTF
NA	TRBD2	18	TRBV19	TRBJ2-1	TGTGCCAGTAGTATAGGTCGACTAGCGGGACCTCCCTACAATGAGCAGTTCTTC	CASSIGRLAGPPYNEQFF
NA	TRBD1	16	TRBV4-2	TRBJ2-7	TGTGCCAGCAGCCAAGCCAGTGGGGACAGGGAAGAAGAGCAGTACTTC	CASSQASGDREEEQYF
NA	NA	12	TRBV28	TRBJ2-7	TGTGCCAGCAGTCTAGAACAGGGTTCTCAGTACTTC	CASSLEQGSQYF
NA	NA	14	TRBV25-1	TRBJ2-7	TGTGCCAGCAGTATGCAGGGCCTCTCCTACGAGCAGTACTTC	CASSMQGLSYEQYF
NA	NA	13	TRBV30	TRBJ2-7	TGTGCCTTGGGACCCCCGGCCGGGTACGAGCAGTACTTC	CALGPPAGYEQYF
NA	NA	13	TRBV6-5	TRBJ2-3	TGTGCCAGCACAAAGACGGGCGCCGATACGCAGTATTTT	CASTKTGADTQYF
few	TRBD1	15	TRBV30	TRBJ1-5	TGTGCCTGGAGTGTTGGAGGAGGGGGCCATCAGCCCCAGCATTTT	CAWSVGGGGHQPQHF
NA	NA	13	TRBV7-2	TRBJ1-5	TGTGCCAGCAGCTACAACCGCGTTCAGCCCCAGCATTTT	CASSYNRVQPQHF
NA	NA	15	TRBV4-3	TRBJ1-1	TGCGCCAGCAGCCAAGATCGTACAGGGTTCACTGAAGCTTTCTTT	CASSQDRTGFTEAFF
NA	TRBD1	12	TRBV25-1	TRBJ2-5	TGTGCCAGCAATGGACAGGGGTGGCCCCAGTACTTC	CASNGQGWPQYF
NA	NA	13	TRBV30	TRBJ2-3	TGTGCCTGGAGTGTTTCGAGCACAGATACGCAGTATTTT	CAWSVSSTDTQYF
NA	TRBD1	16	TRBV2	TRBJ2-7	TGTGCCAGCAGCACCCCTCCGGACAGGGACTCCTACGAGCAGTACTTC	CASSTPPDRDSYEQYF
NA	NA	14	TRBV9	TRBJ2-1	TGTGCCAGCAGCGCGCGGGGAGGTTACAATGAGCAGTTCTTC	CASSARGGYNEQFF
few	TRBD1	14	TRBV19	TRBJ2-3	TGTGCCAGTAGTATAGGACAGGGGACAGATACGCAGTATTTT	CASSIGQGTDTQYF
few	NA	16	TRBV28	TRBJ1-2	TGTGCCAGCAGTTTTAGGTCCGCCGGAGGTTGGGATGGCTACACCTTC	CASSFRSAGGWDGYTF
NA	NA	14	TRBV5-4	TRBJ2-3	TGTGCCAGCAGCTCCACGGGTCCCACGTATACGCAGTATTTT	CASSSTGPTYTQYF
NA	NA	15	TRBV11-2	TRBJ2-7	TGCGCCAGCAGCCAAGATGTCGGGCAGGGCTACGAGCAGTACTTC	CASSQDVGQGYEQYF
few	NA	14	TRBV30	TRBJ1-1	TGTGCCTGGAGTGTGAGCCTCATGAACACTGAAGCTTTCTTT	CAWSVSLMNTEAFF
NA	NA	13	TRBV25-1	TRBJ1-1	TGTGCCAGCAGTGAGCTGCTTAAGGGGAAAGCTTTCTTT	CASSELLKGKAFF
NA	NA	13	TRBV28	TRBJ1-2	TGTGCCAGCAGTTCGACAGTTAACTATGGCTACACCTTC	CASSSTVNYGYTF
NA	TRBD2	16	TRBV6-6	TRBJ2-2	TGTGCCAGCAGCAACCTAGCGGGAGGGCCGGGCGGGGAGCTGTTTTTT	CASSNLAGGPGGELFF
NA	TRBD1	15	TRBV6-1	TRBJ2-1	TGTGCCAGCACTACTACAGGGGTCCTGATCCATGAGCAGTTCTTC	CASTTTGVLIHEQFF
NA	NA	15	TRBV5-4	TRBJ2-6	TGTGCCAGCAGCACATACAGGGCTGGGGCCAACGTCCTGACTTTC	CASSTYRAGANVLTF
NA	TRBD1	13	TRBV9	TRBJ1-2	TGTGCCAGCAGCGTAGTGAGACAGGGGATTGGTACCTTC	CASSVVRQGIGTF
NA	NA	13	TRBV5-4	TRBJ2-7	TGTGCCAGCAGCTTGAACAGAGCCTACGAGCAGTACTTC	CASSLNRAYEQYF
NA	NA	16	TRBV15	TRBJ2-7	TGTGCCACCAGCAGAGATCTGGCGGGAAAAACCTACGAGCAGTACTTC	CATSRDLAGKTYEQYF
NA	NA	13	TRBV5-4	TRBJ2-7	TGTGCCAGCAGCTTAGGTCCTACCTACGAGCAGTACTTC	CASSLGPTYEQYF
once	TRBD1	14	TRBV19	TRBJ1-4	TGTGCCAGTAGTAGGGGACAGCTTAATGAAAAACTGTTTTTT	CASSRGQLNEKLFF